The 5 T cell receptor beta chains reported below all come from one sample, sequenced in a study of blood T cell repertoires in COVID-19. The repertoire was sequenced with immunoSEQ multiplex PCR; TCRdb's copy has only in-frame clones and lacks some. The repertoire holds some 130,000 clones, with roughly 86% as singletons. The sequenced material came from peripheral blood. These receptors were obtained from a woman in her seventies with COVID-19, enrolled during active disease.

The chain links TRBV6-6 to TRBJ1-4, with TRBD1 as a possible D gene (5 bases). The germline CDR1 and CDR2 sequences are MNHNY and SVGAGI (reference sequence). Trimming shortened V by 6 bases and J by 5 bases, and 16 bases separated the two germline ends. The CDR3 runs 15 residues. CDR3: CASRGEGARNEKLFF. CDR3 in DNA: TGTGCCAGCAGAGGAGAAGGGGCAAGGAATGAAAAACTGTTTTTT.

As regards this clone: The sample contains more than one DNA sequence encoding this CDR3. This chain connects TRBV5-1 to TRBJ2-2; 8 nucleotides agree with TRBD1. This CDR3 is 16 amino acids long. V was pared by 4 bases and J by 0 bases, with 5 bases of the junction left unmatched. Germline assignment: CDR1 SGHRS and CDR2 YFSETQ. CDR3 region: CASSPRQGTNTGELFF. CDR3 sequence (DNA): TGCGCCAGCAGCCCGCGACAGGGGACGAACACCGGGGAGCTGTTTTTT.

The rearrangement uses TRBV7-2 and TRBJ1-1; 9 positions agree with TRBD1. CDR1 is SGHTA and CDR2 is FQGNSA in the germline V gene. The CDR3 has 18 residues. Trimming removed 4 bases from V and 1 base from J; junction bases left unmatched: 13. The chain's CDR3 is CASSSPPGQGPQNTEAFF. CDR3 nucleotide sequence: TGTGCCAGCAGCTCCCCCCCGGGACAGGGCCCCCAGAACACTGAAGCTTTCTTT.

The chain has TRBV9 and TRBJ1-3; D might be TRBD1 (5 bases). The V gene's germline CDR1 is SGDLS and CDR2 YYNGEE. This CDR3 spans 15 amino acids. Trimming cost V 0 bases and J 4 bases, with 11 bases left between them. As DNA, the CDR3 is TGTGCCAGCAGCGTAGTAGGAGGGACCGGAAACACCATATATTTT. It encodes CASSVVGGTGNTIYF. The full variable domain, rest sourced from reference TRBV9 and TRBJ1-3, is DSGVTQTPKHLITATGQRVTLRCSPRSGDLSVYWYQQSLDQGLQFLIQYYNGEERAKGNILERFSAQQFPDLHSELNLSSLELGDSALYFCASSVVGGTGNTIYFGEGSWLTVV.

The chain has TRBV3-1 (or the pseudogene TRBV3-2) and TRBJ2-5, with TRBD1 matching 7 bases. From germline, CDR1 is LGHDT and CDR2 YNNKEL (reference sequence). The V gene end was trimmed by 11 bases and the J gene end by 0 bases; junction bases not matched to a gene: 3. CDR3 length equals 12 residues. This CDR3 reads CASTGYQETQYF. Written as DNA, the CDR3 is TGTGCCTCGACAGGGTACCAAGAGACCCAGTACTTC.